This T cell receptor beta chain was sequenced in a study of blood T cell repertoires in COVID-19. Study in general: Samples taken during acute and convalescent COVID-19 were collected in the United States, Italy and Spain.

Measured with immunoSEQ multiplex PCR; TCRdb has only the in-frame clones, and not every one. The top ten hold more than 9% of the sample, which has roughly 85,000 clones, around four fifths seen once. There are 15 residues in the CDR3. Trimming left V 0 bases short and J 4 bases short, with 13 bases between. CDR1 is SGDLS and CDR2 is YYNGEE in the germline V gene. Sequenced: peripheral blood. The source is a human donor in a cohort sampled during active COVID-19. The chain recombines TRBV9 with TRBJ2-5; D call uncertain. In DNA, the CDR3 is TGTGCCAGCAGCGTAGGAGGTCTAGTGGTAGAGACCCAGTACTTC. It translates to CASSVGGLVVETQYF.